Below, 13 T cell receptor beta chains from the same sample are listed, as sequenced in a study of spatial heterogeneity in lung cancer (dated by TCRdb to the late 2010s). The library was generated by 5' RACE. This sample was sequenced with a NextSeq 500. Through fastp at Q25 and MiXCR, TCRdb rebuilt clones from the public reads, retaining in-frame beta chains. Each entry merges the rows of one CDR3 protein and shows their most common DNA and genes. This sample has about 52,000 distinct CDR3 sequences in its table, and less than 9.5% of those were observed once. Roughly 37% of the sample goes to the ten largest clones. Reading the label with the study, this specimen's time point is: blood at routine non-recurrence follow-up after resection. Without any cell sorting, TCR sequencing was performed on whole RNA extracted either from tumor and nontumor lung tissue or from cryopreserved PBMC samples. The starting material was PBMCs, obtained at follow-up. The source is a female donor with early-stage non-small cell lung cancer.

This clonotype has a count of ten or more. This chain joins TRBV4-1 and TRBJ1-2, with TRBD1 identical over 7 bases. CDR1 and CDR2 from the germline V gene are MGHRA and YSYEKL. This CDR3 has 15 amino acids. The V and J ends lost 3 bases and 2 bases, in that order; junction bases with no gene match: 6. The CDR3 coding sequence is TGCGCCAGCAGCCATGAGACAGGGTTAAACTATGGCTACACCTTC. Translated: CASSHETGLNYGYTF.

The J gene is TRBJ1-1, the V gene TRBV7-2, with 8 bases lining up with TRBD1. V trimming: 1 base; J trimming: 11 bases; junction bases outside the gene matches: 3. This CDR3 spans 12 amino acids. The V gene's germline CDR1 is SGHTA and CDR2 FQGNSA. The CDR3 region has the DNA TGTGCCAGCAGCTTAGACAGGGGGGCTGCTTTCTTT. The encoded protein is CASSLDRGAAFF.

This clonotype was counted at least ten times. The chain employs TRBV11-1 and TRBJ2-5, with TRBD2 matching 7 bases. CDR3 length: 14 amino acids. From germline, CDR1 is SGHAT and CDR2 FQDESV (reference sequence). With V trimmed by 5 bases and J by 3 bases, 6 bases remained unmatched. This CDR3 reads CASSQWEGKETQYF. As DNA, the CDR3 is TGTGCCAGCAGCCAGTGGGAGGGGAAAGAGACCCAGTACTTC.

The J gene is TRBJ1-1, the V gene TRBV4-3; a weak D match, TRBD1 (5 bases). Germline loops: CDR1 LGHNA, CDR2 YSLEER. Trimming shortened V by 0 bases and J by 6 bases, and 11 bases separated the two germline ends. CDR3 length: 14 amino acids. The CDR3 is CASSQEAGYPEAFF. CDR3 coding DNA: TGCGCCAGCAGCCAAGAGGCAGGGTATCCTGAAGCTTTCTTT.

This clonotype was observed a few times. The chain has TRBV15 and TRBJ2-3; possible D gene TRBD2, 7 bases. This CDR3 spans 16 amino acids. Deletions cut 3 bases from V and 1 base from J, with 14 bases between. Germline V gene sequence: CDR1 LNHNV, CDR2 YYDKDF (reference sequence). CDR3: CATSSRRGGGTDTQYF. The DNA for the CDR3 is TGTGCCACCAGCAGTAGAAGGGGGGGAGGCACAGATACGCAGTATTTT.

This clonotype has more than one count but fewer than ten. V is TRBV20-1 and J is TRBJ2-2; D may be TRBD2 (6 bases). The germline V and J ends were trimmed by 6 bases and 1 base, with 12 bases remaining between them. CDR1 is DFQATT and CDR2 is SNEGSKA in the germline V gene (reference sequence). The CDR3 length is 14 residues. The CDR3 loop is CSAPGTGNTGELFF. The CDR3 nucleotides read TGCAGTGCCCCCGGGACTGGGAACACCGGGGAGCTGTTTTTT.

This clonotype was detected many times. This sequence joins TRBV20-1 and TRBJ1-1; D gene uncertain. The CDR3 contains 11 residues. The V and J ends lost 2 bases and 8 bases respectively, with 9 bases between them. CDR1 is DFQATT, CDR2 SNEGSKA, per germline (reference sequence). The CDR3 DNA follows: TGCAGTGCTAGAATAGTAAGGGAAGCTTTCTTT. Its protein product is CSARIVREAFF.

This clonotype was detected only a few times. The chain employs TRBV7-8 and TRBJ1-4; D call uncertain. Trimming left V 6 bases short and J 3 bases short, with 17 bases between. This CDR3 is built from 16 residues. Germline CDR1 reads SGHVS; CDR2 reads FQNEAQ. CDR3 protein: CASSSLPRQANEKLFF. The CDR3 DNA reads TGTGCCAGCAGTTCCCTCCCCCGGCAGGCTAATGAAAAACTGTTTTTT.

Turning to this clonotype: One base away lies a much larger clone, so this may be a sequencing read error. This sequence joins TRBV6-2 or TRBV6-3 and TRBJ2-7; 8 bases match TRBD2. V lost 8 bases and J lost 3; bases outside the gene matches: 3. The CDR3 loop spans 12 amino acids. Looked up from germline, CDR1 is MNHEY and CDR2 is SVGEGT. The CDR3 spells CASGTRLYEQYF. CDR3 bases: TGTGCCAGCGGGACTAGACTCTACGAGCAGTACTTC.

The V gene is TRBV10-1, the J gene TRBJ2-3; the match to TRBD1 covers 11 bases. CDR3 length equals 15 residues. In germline, CDR1 is WNHNN, CDR2 SYGVQD (reference sequence). V shed 5 bases and J 4 bases; nucleotides not matched to a gene: 5. CDR3 protein: CASSSGQGDADTQYF. Here the CDR3 DNA reads TGCGCCAGCAGTTCGGGACAGGGGGACGCAGATACGCAGTATTTT.

This clonotype has only a few counts. This chain uses TRBV7-9 with TRBJ2-3, with 9 bases matching TRBD2. The CDR3 has 17 amino acids. Germline V CDR1 and CDR2: SEHNR, FQNEAQ (reference sequence). J lost 1 base, V lost 1 base, and 6 bases had no gene match. The CDR3 nucleotides read TGTGCCAGCAGCTTAGGGTCTAGCGGGGCTCGCACAGATACGCAGTATTTT. Translating it yields CASSLGSSGARTDTQYF.

This clonotype was seen ten or more times. This chain links TRBV7-2 with TRBJ2-3; 9 nucleotides match TRBD2. Germline V lookup: CDR1 SGHTA, CDR2 FQGNSA. CDR3 length equals 18 residues. The trim removed 0 bases at V and 1 base at J, leaving 8 bases unmatched. The CDR3: CASSLAIYSGGGTDTQYF. In nucleotides, the CDR3 is TGTGCCAGCAGCTTAGCGATCTATAGCGGGGGTGGCACAGATACGCAGTATTTT.

This clonotype was seen a few times. The CDR3 is CASNRDRGTYEQYF. CDR3 nucleotide sequence: TGTGCCAGCAACCGGGATAGGGGTACCTACGAGCAGTACTTC. J is TRBJ2-7 and V is TRBV28; tentatively, D is TRBD1 or TRBD2 (5 bases each). The V end lost 7 bases, the J end lost 2 bases, and 15 bases lay between the germline ends. This CDR3 region has 14 residues. CDR1 is MDHEN, CDR2 SYDVKM, per germline.